The 23 T cell receptor beta chains listed next were all sequenced from one sample in a study of T cell changes during pregnancy in multiple sclerosis. Method: immunoSEQ multiplex PCR; TCRdb's copy keeps in-frame clones and lacks some. Among about 42,000 clones listed, 91% were seen once. The sample here was CD4+ T cells from peripheral blood mononuclear cells, taken in the second trimester of pregnancy. Every receptor here comes from a female donor in good health, enrolled as a control in a pregnancy study.

The chain employs TRBV19 and TRBJ2-5; 10 bases map to TRBD2. After removal of 1 base from V and 2 bases from J, the junction contained 10 bases not matched to a gene. Germline CDR1 is LNHDA and CDR2 is SQIVND (reference sequence). This CDR3 contains 18 residues. CDR3 in DNA: TGTGCCAGTAGTATAGGAATAGCGGGGGGCTTCACACAAGAGACCCAGTACTTC. Translated: CASSIGIAGGFTQETQYF. Full variable domain (remainder filled in from reference TRBV19 and TRBJ2-5): DGGITQSPKYLFRKEGQNVTLSCEQNLNHDAMYWYRQDPGQGLRLIYYSQIVNDFQKGDIAEGYSVSREKKESFPLTVTSAQKNPTAFYLCASSIGIAGGFTQETQYFGPGTRLLVL.

This chain uses TRBV18 with TRBJ2-7; TRBD2 matches at 8 bases. The CDR3 sequence is 16 residues long. Per the germline V gene, CDR1 is KGHSH and CDR2 is LQKENI. V was clipped by 5 bases and J by 0 bases; unmatched bases: 9. CDR3 in DNA: TGTGCCAGCTCATCCGGACTAGCCCGCCGCTCCTACGAGCAGTACTTC. Translated, it gives CASSSGLARRSYEQYF.

V and J are TRBV9 and TRBJ2-1, with 7 bases aligning to TRBD2. This CDR3 is built from 14 residues. Unmatched junction bases numbered 13, after V lost 4 bases and J lost 12 bases. Germline CDR1 and CDR2: SGDLS and YYNGEE. The CDR3 sequence is CASSPGGSTGLQFF. CDR3 in DNA: TGTGCCAGCAGCCCCGGGGGGTCGACTGGGCTGCAGTTCTTC.

V and J are TRBV18 and TRBJ2-5, with 8 bases fitting TRBD1. Germline V gene data show CDR1 as KGHSH and CDR2 as LQKENI. The length of the CDR3 is 15 residues. V dropped 2 bases and J dropped 0; count of bases not matched to a gene: 2. The CDR3 DNA is TGTGCCAGCTCACCAAGGACAGGGAACCAAGAGACCCAGTACTTC. It yields the protein CASSPRTGNQETQYF.

A single count supports this clone. CDR3 protein: CASSRIQGGDEQFF. The CDR3 nucleotides are TGTGCCAGCAGCAGAATACAGGGTGGGGATGAGCAGTTCTTC. The chain links TRBV7-3 to TRBJ2-1; D is perhaps TRBD1 (6 bases). V lost 5 bases and J lost 8, with 16 bases in between. The CDR3 covers 14 residues. Germline CDR1 is SGHTA and CDR2 is FQGTGA.

This chain connects TRBV28 to TRBJ2-1; 11 bases match TRBD2. V shed 10 bases and J 2 bases; nucleotides not matched to a gene: 10. The CDR3 is made up of 16 amino acids. CDR1 is MDHEN and CDR2 is SYDVKM in the germline V gene. The CDR3 DNA follows: TGTGCCACCTCCATTCTAGCGGGAGGACCCTACAATGAGCAGTTCTTC. Its translation is CATSILAGGPYNEQFF.

This rearrangement joins TRBV6-5 to TRBJ2-2; D may be TRBD1 (5 bases). The CDR3 extends over 13 amino acids. Germline V lookup: CDR1 MNHEY, CDR2 SVGAGI. Trimming pared 8 bases from V and 6 bases from J, leaving 13 bases between. The CDR3 region is CASGRVGAGELFF. Here the CDR3 DNA reads TGTGCCAGCGGCAGGGTAGGGGCCGGGGAGCTGTTTTTT.

The chain employs TRBV28 and TRBJ2-1; D remains ambiguous. CDR1 is MDHEN and CDR2 is SYDVKM in the germline V gene. The CDR3 is 16 residues long. Trimming pared 4 bases from V and 0 bases from J, leaving 13 bases between. DNA of the CDR3: TGTGCCAGCAGTTCCGATAGCCCGGACTCCTACAATGAGCAGTTCTTC. This gives the protein CASSSDSPDSYNEQFF. Filled out from reference TRBV28 and TRBJ2-1, the complete variable domain reads DVKVTQSSRYLVKRTGEKVFLECVQDMDHENMFWYRQDPGLGLRLIYFSYDVKMKEKGDIPEGYSVSREKKERFSLILESASTNQTSMYLCASSSDSPDSYNEQFFGPGTRLTVL.

V usage is TRBV5-6 and J usage is TRBJ1-2, with a tentative D call TRBD1 (5 bases). V was shortened by 0 bases and J by 6 bases, with 24 bases between the two germline ends. The CDR3 is 18 residues long. Germline assignment: CDR1 SGHDT and CDR2 YYEEEE. The CDR3 spells CASSLAPGLRFSGDGYTF. In DNA form, the CDR3 reads TGTGCCAGCAGCTTGGCCCCGGGACTGAGATTCTCGGGGGATGGCTACACCTTC.

The chain carries TRBV30 and TRBJ2-7; TRBD2 aligns across 10 bases. J lost 2 bases, V lost 0 bases, and 4 bases had no gene match. The CDR3 has 15 residues. Germline CDR1 GTSNPN, CDR2 SVGIG (reference sequence). The CDR3 here is CAWSVGAGGPYEQYF. CDR3 coding DNA: TGTGCCTGGAGTGTAGGAGCGGGGGGGCCCTACGAGCAGTACTTC.

The V gene is TRBV18, the J gene TRBJ1-5; D gene ambiguous. The germline V and J ends were trimmed by 3 bases and 7 bases, with 13 bases remaining between them. Germline-derived CDR1 and CDR2 are KGHSH and LQKENI. The CDR3 consists of 14 residues. CDR3 coding DNA: TGTGCCAGCTCACCGAGCCAAGTAGAACAGCCCCAGCATTTT. This gives the protein CASSPSQVEQPQHF.

The rearrangement joins TRBV9 to TRBJ1-2; 7 bases map to TRBD1. CDR3 length equals 14 residues. CDR1 is SGDLS and CDR2 is YYNGEE in the germline V gene. With 3 bases clipped from V and 4 bases from J, the junction kept 6 bases outside the gene matches. Here the CDR3 reads CASSAATGRYGYTF. The CDR3 DNA follows: TGTGCCAGCAGCGCCGCGACAGGGCGCTATGGCTACACCTTC.

The rearrangement joins TRBV6-5 to TRBJ1-6, with D maybe TRBD1 (6 bases). CDR1 MNHEY and CDR2 SVGAGI come from the germline V gene. Trimming stripped 0 bases from V and 7 bases from J, with 13 bases between. The CDR3 consists of 16 residues. The CDR3, as DNA: TGTGCCAGCAGTTACTCGGGGGGGCGGATAAATTCACCCCTCCACTTT. It yields the protein CASSYSGGRINSPLHF.

This clone has a handful of counts. CDR3 in DNA: TGTGCCAGCAGCTTGGAACAGGGGTATTATTCACCCCTCCACTTT. Protein sequence: CASSLEQGYYSPLHF. The chain carries TRBV5-8 and TRBJ1-6; 7 positions agree with TRBD1. The germline V gene encodes CDR1 SGHTS and CDR2 YDEGEE. V gave up 0 bases and J gave up 8 bases; unmatched junction bases: 5. The CDR3 runs 15 residues.

In nucleotides, the CDR3 is TGTGCCTGGAGTGACAGGGGGTTTGGACAGCCCCAGCATTTT. This translates into CAWSDRGFGQPQHF. The J gene is TRBJ1-5, the V gene TRBV30; 8 nucleotides agree with TRBD1. Trimming cost V 1 base and J 7 bases; bases outside gene matches: 6. The CDR3 has 14 amino acids. Germline V gene data show CDR1 as GTSNPN and CDR2 as SVGIG (reference sequence). Based on the CDR3 plus reference TRBV30 and TRBJ1-5, the full variable domain is SQTIHQWPATLVQPVGSPLSLECTVEGTSNPNLYWYRQAAGRGLQLLFYSVGIGQISSEVPQNLSASRPQDRQFILSSKKLLLSDSGFYLCAWSDRGFGQPQHFGDGTRLSIL.

This sequence joins TRBV7-9 and TRBJ2-5, with a tentative D call TRBD1 (6 bases). Trimming stripped 3 bases from V and 5 bases from J, with 13 bases between. The CDR3 runs 14 residues. CDR1 SEHNR and CDR2 FQNEAQ come from the germline V gene (reference sequence). The CDR3 nucleotides read TGTGCCAGCAGCTTCCAGGGGATAGGCGAGACCCAGTACTTC. It encodes CASSFQGIGETQYF.

In the case of this clone: At one boundary the junction diverges from the germline segment, which might be a read error. The chain has TRBV28 and TRBJ2-3, with 7 bases aligning to TRBD2. CDR1 and CDR2 from the germline V gene are MDHEN and SYDVKM. The CDR3 has 12 amino acids. CDR3 residues: CASSLGEGASSF. The CDR3 bases are TGTGCCAGCAGTTTGGGGGAGGGTGCAAGTTCTTTT.

The CDR3 nucleotides are TGTGCCAGCAGCGAGACAGGGGGAGACAATGAGCAGTTCTTC. Its translation: CASSETGGDNEQFF. The rearrangement links TRBV9 to TRBJ2-1; 9 bases are a match to TRBD1. The CDR3 has 14 residues. Losses at the gene ends were 3 bases for V and 5 bases for J; bases not matched to a gene: 3. CDR1 and CDR2 from the germline V gene are SGDLS and YYNGEE.

The J gene is TRBJ2-2, the V gene TRBV2; 7 nucleotides match TRBD1. Trimming at V came to 4 bases and at J to 1 base, leaving 3 bases not matched to a gene. Per the germline V gene, CDR1 is SNHLY and CDR2 is FYNNEI. The CDR3 contains 15 residues. In DNA form, the CDR3 reads TGTGCCAGCAGTGGGACAGGTCGGAACACCGGGGAGCTGTTTTTT. Translating it yields CASSGTGRNTGELFF.

CDR3 nucleotide sequence: TGTGCCAGCAGCCCGGGGTGGCTGACTAGCTCTTCCTACAATGAGCAGTTCTTC. Its translation is CASSPGWLTSSSYNEQFF. The chain recombines TRBV7-9 with TRBJ2-1; 7 bases align to TRBD2. The V gene end was trimmed by 5 bases and the J gene end by 1 base; junction bases not matched to a gene: 14. The CDR3 totals 18 residues. Germline loops: CDR1 SEHNR, CDR2 FQNEAQ (reference sequence).

This rearrangement joins TRBV9 to TRBJ2-7, with D possibly being TRBD2 (5 bases). The CDR3 loop spans 13 amino acids. V was cut by 4 bases and J by 6 bases, with 14 bases left in between. Germline CDR1 SGDLS, CDR2 YYNGEE. In DNA form, the CDR3 reads TGTGCCAGCAGCTCGAAGACTGGGAGCGAGCAGTACTTC. Translated, it gives CASSSKTGSEQYF. The full variable domain, rest sourced from reference TRBV9 and TRBJ2-7, is DSGVTQTPKHLITATGQRVTLRCSPRSGDLSVYWYQQSLDQGLQFLIQYYNGEERAKGNILERFSAQQFPDLHSELNLSSLELGDSALYFCASSSKTGSEQYFGPGTRLTVT.

This clone came up once. This chain uses TRBV10-3 with TRBJ2-7; 8 bases are shared with TRBD2. The length of the CDR3 is 13 residues. The germline gives CDR1 ENHRY, CDR2 SYGVKD. This CDR3 reads CASAGATVTEQYF. CDR3 bases: TGTGCGTCAGCGGGGGCCACCGTTACCGAGCAGTACTTC.

A few counts support this clone. The V and J genes are TRBV7-8 and TRBJ2-7; 10 bases match TRBD2. CDR1 and CDR2 from the germline V gene are SGHVS and FQNEAQ. J gave up 3 bases and V 5 bases, and 7 bases lay outside the gene matches. The CDR3 totals 15 residues. CDR3 residues: CASSASSGSSYEQYF. CDR3 nucleotides: TGTGCCAGCAGCGCCTCTAGCGGGAGTAGCTACGAGCAGTACTTC.